Listed below are T cell receptor beta chains from one sample, sequenced in a study of cytomegalovirus exposure and HLA in healthy donors. Clones were sequenced by immunoSEQ multiplex PCR, and TCRdb holds only the in-frame ones, with some missing. Here the sample spans roughly 110,000 clones, around 74% being singletons. The specimen was PBMCs. These receptors originate from a woman aged 40 to 55 in good health and CMV-seropositive. Each CDR3 is given with its conserved first and last residue. The D gene is left open where the match is weak. Size is stated for part of the rows, as once, few or many counts, or as a class when the clone is expanded.

TRBV7-7,TRBJ1-5,.,.,CASSLGPRTAVGSNQPQHF,TGTGCTAGCAGCTTAGGGCCGAGGACAGCTGTAGGTAGCAATCAGCCCCAGCATTTT
TRBV12-5,TRBJ2-5,.,.,CASGARGGETQYF,TGTGCTAGTGGTGCCAGGGGCGGTGAGACCCAGTACTTC
TRBV27,TRBJ2-1,TRBD2,once,CASSFAGGLYEQFF,TGTGCCAGCAGTTTCGCGGGGGGGCTCTATGAGCAGTTCTTC
TRBV6-5,TRBJ1-3,.,few,CASSPFISGNTIYF,TGTGCCAGCAGTCCTTTTATCTCTGGAAACACCATATATTTT
TRBV27,TRBJ2-7,.,.,CASSTSSSYEQYF,TGTGCCAGCAGCACCTCCAGCTCCTACGAGCAGTACTTC
TRBV5-6,TRBJ1-2,TRBD1,.,CASSLAGGGDYGYTF,TGTGCCAGCAGCTTGGCAGGAGGGGGCGACTATGGCTACACCTTC
TRBV18,TRBJ1-4,.,.,CASSPGENEKLFF,TGTGCCAGCTCACCAGGAGAGAATGAAAAACTGTTTTTT
TRBV29-1,TRBJ2-3,TRBD2,.,CSVAGGFTDTQYF,TGCAGCGTCGCGGGGGGGTTCACAGATACGCAGTATTTT
TRBV7-2,TRBJ1-4,.,.,CASSLAYRHNEKLFF,TGTGCCAGCAGCTTAGCGTACAGGCATAATGAAAAACTGTTTTTT
TRBV4-3,TRBJ2-7,.,once,CASSHLQDYEQYF,TGCGCCAGCAGCCATCTACAGGACTACGAGCAGTACTTC
TRBV5-6,TRBJ2-7,.,few,CASSPGRGVQYF,TGTGCCAGCAGCCCAGGCAGGGGCGTGCAGTACTTC
TRBV4-1,TRBJ2-2,TRBD2,few,CASSQGLAGGRTTGELFF,TGCGCCAGCAGCCAAGGACTAGCGGGGGGGCGGACCACCGGGGAGCTGTTTTTT
TRBV11-2,TRBJ1-1,.,.,CASSLGQGTEAFF,TGTGCCAGCAGCTTAGGGCAGGGGACTGAAGCTTTCTTT
TRBV4-1,TRBJ2-1,TRBD2,.,CASKLSLSGGLGNEQFF,TGCGCCAGCAAACTAAGCCTTAGCGGGGGCCTGGGGAATGAGCAGTTCTTC
TRBV18,TRBJ2-1,TRBD1,.,CASSPQGTGLYNEQFF,TGTGCCAGCTCACCGCAAGGGACAGGGCTATACAATGAGCAGTTCTTC
TRBV10-3,TRBJ1-6,.,.,CAISEDRTNSPLHF,TGTGCCATCAGTGAGGACAGGACTAATTCACCCCTCCACTTT
TRBV11-2,TRBJ2-7,.,.,CASRMDSYEQYF,TGTGCCAGCAGAATGGACAGCTACGAGCAGTACTTC
TRBV30,TRBJ2-1,TRBD2,once,CAWTRRRAGLNEQFF,TGTGCCTGGACGCGACGGAGAGCGGGACTAAATGAGCAGTTCTTC
TRBV19,TRBJ1-2,TRBD1,.,CATRQGARVNYGYTF,TGTGCCACCCGACAGGGGGCGAGAGTCAACTATGGCTACACCTTC
TRBV27,TRBJ1-1,TRBD1,.,CASSWDRGKAEAFF,TGTGCCAGCAGTTGGGACAGGGGTAAAGCTGAAGCTTTCTTT
TRBV11-2,TRBJ1-2,.,.,CASSPPTGYYGYTF,TGTGCCAGCAGCCCCCCCACAGGCTACTATGGCTACACCTTC
TRBV4-1,TRBJ1-1,.,.,CASSQGAAAGNTEAFF,TGCGCCAGCAGCCAAGGTGCGGCAGCCGGGAACACTGAAGCTTTCTTT
TRBV10-2,TRBJ1-2,.,.,CASSPFSREPNYGYTF,TGCGCCAGCAGCCCTTTCTCAAGAGAACCTAACTATGGCTACACCTTC
TRBV27,TRBJ1-2,.,once,CASSFPGEGYTF,TGTGCCAGCAGTTTCCCAGGGGAAGGCTACACCTTC
TRBV27,TRBJ2-1,.,few,CASSWGLTPNEQFF,TGTGCCAGCAGCTGGGGGCTAACGCCCAATGAGCAGTTCTTC
TRBV6-5,TRBJ2-5,.,.,CASSLGQLQETQYF,TGTGCCAGCAGCCTTGGACAGCTCCAAGAGACCCAGTACTTC
TRBV6-5,TRBJ2-7,.,.,CASKVALHSYEQYF,TGTGCCAGCAAGGTAGCTTTACACTCCTACGAGCAGTACTTC
TRBV15,TRBJ1-6,.,few,CATSTSSSYNSPLHF,TGTGCCACCAGCACCTCGAGCTCCTATAATTCACCCCTCCACTTT
TRBV2,TRBJ2-2,TRBD1,.,CASSAGQGRTGELFF,TGTGCCAGCAGTGCGGGACAGGGGAGAACCGGGGAGCTGTTTTTT
TRBV4-1,TRBJ1-2,.,.,CASSQENTLQGKHYGYTF,TGCGCCAGCAGCCAAGAGAATACCTTGCAGGGAAAACACTATGGCTACACCTTC
TRBV12-5,TRBJ2-3,.,.,CASGLQGADTQYF,TGTGCTAGTGGTTTACAGGGCGCAGATACGCAGTATTTT
TRBV7-9,TRBJ2-7,.,.,CASSSGVQNSYEQYF,TGTGCCAGCAGCTCCGGGGTCCAGAACTCCTACGAGCAGTACTTC
TRBV10-1,TRBJ2-2,.,few,CASRNSVTGELFF,TGCGCCAGCAGGAACAGTGTTACCGGGGAGCTGTTTTTT
TRBV4-2,TRBJ2-5,.,few,CASSPGTTSGGETQYF,TGTGCCAGCAGCCCAGGCACGACTTCGGGGGGCGAGACCCAGTACTTC
TRBV2,TRBJ1-1,.,.,CASNFQVTEAFF,TGTGCCAGCAACTTCCAGGTCACTGAAGCTTTCTTT
TRBV7-9,TRBJ2-3,TRBD2,.,CASKGGGAFPDTQYF,TGTGCCAGCAAGGGCGGGGGGGCTTTCCCAGATACGCAGTATTTT
TRBV11-2,TRBJ2-5,TRBD2,once,CASSLGASGGAGGTQYF,TGTGCCAGCAGCTTAGGGGCTAGCGGGGGAGCCGGTGGGACCCAGTACTTC
TRBV9,TRBJ1-1,.,.,CASSVAAGMGWSTEAFF,TGTGCCAGCAGCGTAGCTGCAGGGATGGGATGGAGCACTGAAGCTTTCTTT
TRBV29-1,TRBJ2-5,.,.,CSVADSKIKTQYF,TGCAGCGTCGCCGACAGCAAGATAAAGACCCAGTACTTC
TRBV7-2,TRBJ2-2,.,few,CASTGNRAGELFF,TGTGCCAGCACCGGGAACAGGGCCGGGGAGCTGTTTTTT
TRBV18,TRBJ1-1,TRBD1,.,CASSPSGGYTEAFF,TGTGCCAGCTCACCTTCAGGGGGCTACACTGAAGCTTTCTTT
TRBV2,TRBJ2-5,TRBD2,.,CASSEGVTSGAQETQYF,TGTGCCAGCAGTGAAGGGGTGACTAGCGGGGCTCAAGAGACCCAGTACTTC